One sample yielded the 3 T cell receptor beta chains listed below, sequenced in a study of glioma-infiltrating T cells. Using RNA template, CDR3s of TCR alpha and beta were amplified with iRepertoire arm-PCR. TCRdb reprocessed the multiplex PCR reads via MiXCR and lists one record per CDR3 protein. The table lists 160,000 or so distinct CDR3 sequences, about 40% of them singletons. The sequenced sample was glioma tissue, nonneoplastic brain tissue, or PBMCs (not recorded which). The source of these receptors is a human donor with low-grade glioma or glioblastoma, undergoing nonglioma brain surgery, or in good health (not recorded which).

This clonotype was seen only a few times. The chain links TRBV19 to TRBJ2-7; D might be TRBD1 (5 bases). The germline gives CDR1 LNHDA, CDR2 SQIVND (reference sequence). The CDR3 length is 16 residues. Trimming took off 10 bases at V and 0 bases at J, with 22 bases between the two ends. The CDR3 DNA sequence: TGTGCCACCTCTTCTAAGACAGCCACAAGCTCCTACGAGCAGTACTTC. It specifies CATSSKTATSSYEQYF.

The sample holds many counts of this clonotype. The V call is TRBV20-1, the J call TRBJ1-1, with D unclear. Germline assignment: CDR1 DFQATT and CDR2 SNEGSKA (reference sequence). The CDR3 runs to 13 residues. The V gene lost 0 bases and the J gene lost 2 bases, with 7 bases spanning the gap. CDR3 sequence reads: CSARDEGNTEAFF. The CDR3 coding sequence is TGCAGTGCTAGAGATGAAGGTAACACTGAAGCTTTCTTT.

The V and J genes are TRBV29-1 and TRBJ2-3, with a tentative D call TRBD1 (6 bases). The CDR3 consists of 15 residues. V was clipped by 2 bases and J by 6 bases, with 18 bases between them. Per germline, CDR1 SQVTM and CDR2 ANQGSEA. CDR3: CSVELGEQGADTQYF. In DNA form, the CDR3 reads TGCAGCGTTGAATTGGGCGAACAGGGAGCGGATACGCAGTATTTT.